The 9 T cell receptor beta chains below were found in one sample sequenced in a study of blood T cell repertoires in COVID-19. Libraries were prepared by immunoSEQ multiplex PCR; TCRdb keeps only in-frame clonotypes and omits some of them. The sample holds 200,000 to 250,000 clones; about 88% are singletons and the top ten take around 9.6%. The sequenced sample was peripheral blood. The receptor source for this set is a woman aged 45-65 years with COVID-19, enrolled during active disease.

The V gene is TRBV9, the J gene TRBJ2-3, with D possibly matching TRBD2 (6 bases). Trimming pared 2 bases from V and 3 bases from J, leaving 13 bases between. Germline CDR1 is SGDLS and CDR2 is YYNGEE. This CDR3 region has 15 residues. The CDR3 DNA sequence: TGTGCCAGCAGCGTCGGCGGGGCTCTGACAGATACGCAGTATTTT. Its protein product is CASSVGGALTDTQYF.

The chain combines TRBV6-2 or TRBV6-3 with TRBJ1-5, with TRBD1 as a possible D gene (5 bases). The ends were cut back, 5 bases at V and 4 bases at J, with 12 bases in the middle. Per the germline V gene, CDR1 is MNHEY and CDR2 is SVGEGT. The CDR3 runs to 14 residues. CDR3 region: CASSVDGQNQPQHF. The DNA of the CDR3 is TGTGCCAGCAGTGTTGACGGACAAAATCAGCCCCAGCATTTT.

The CDR3 loop is CATSPSATGLATRNNEQFF. As DNA, the CDR3 is TGTGCCACCAGCCCCTCGGCGACAGGTCTGGCGACTCGAAACAATGAGCAGTTCTTC. The V gene is TRBV24-1, the J gene TRBJ2-1, with D tentatively TRBD1 (6 bases). Trimming pared 7 bases from V and 5 bases from J, leaving 29 bases between. The CDR3 is 19 amino acids. From germline, CDR1 is KGHDR and CDR2 SFDVKD.

The CDR3 loop is CASSMTENTEAFF. Here the CDR3 DNA reads TGTGCCAGCTCCATGACAGAGAACACTGAAGCTTTCTTT. The gene calls are TRBV6-4 and TRBJ1-1, with a possible D match to TRBD1 (5 bases). Between the trimmed V and J ends, which lost 8 bases and 1 base, there was a span of 11 bases. The germline gives CDR1 MRHNA, CDR2 SNTAGT. The length of the CDR3 is 13 residues.

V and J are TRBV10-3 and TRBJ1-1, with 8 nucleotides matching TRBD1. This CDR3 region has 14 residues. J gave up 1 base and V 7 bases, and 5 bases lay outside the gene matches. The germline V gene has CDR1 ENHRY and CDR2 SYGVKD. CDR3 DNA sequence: TGTGCCATCACCACCGGGACAGGGAACACTGAAGCTTTCTTT. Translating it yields CAITTGTGNTEAFF.

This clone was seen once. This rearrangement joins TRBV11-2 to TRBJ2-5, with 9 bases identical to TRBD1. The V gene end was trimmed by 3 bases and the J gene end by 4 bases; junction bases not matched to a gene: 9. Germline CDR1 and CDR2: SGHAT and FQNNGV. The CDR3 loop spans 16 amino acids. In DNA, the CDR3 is TGTGCCAGCAGCTTGGGGGACAGGGTGAATGGAGAGACCCAGTACTTC. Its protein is CASSLGDRVNGETQYF.

The CDR3 DNA is TGTGCCAGCAGCCCCCGGGACAGGGGTCAGCCCCAGCATTTT. Amino acid sequence: CASSPRDRGQPQHF. The V call is TRBV9, the J call TRBJ1-5; TRBD1 matches at 10 bases. The CDR3 is made up of 14 amino acids. Looked up from germline, CDR1 is SGDLS and CDR2 is YYNGEE. V lost 4 bases to trimming and J lost 6 bases; unmatched junction nucleotides: 4.

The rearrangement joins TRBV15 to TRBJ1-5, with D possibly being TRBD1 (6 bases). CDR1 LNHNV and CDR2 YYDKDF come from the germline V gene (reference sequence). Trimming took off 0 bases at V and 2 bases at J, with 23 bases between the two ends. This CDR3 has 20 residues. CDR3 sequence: CATSRDSLQGILRRNQPQHF. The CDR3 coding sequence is TGTGCCACCAGCAGAGACTCGTTACAGGGAATTCTTCGTCGCAATCAGCCCCAGCATTTT.

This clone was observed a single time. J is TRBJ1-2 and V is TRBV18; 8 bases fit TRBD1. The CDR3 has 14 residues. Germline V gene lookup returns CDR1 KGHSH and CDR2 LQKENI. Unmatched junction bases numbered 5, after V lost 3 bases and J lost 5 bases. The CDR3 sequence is CASSPTDRDYGYTF. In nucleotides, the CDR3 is TGTGCCAGCTCACCGACGGACAGGGATTATGGCTACACCTTC.